The clone carrying this T cell receptor beta chain appeared a few times. The sample belongs to a study of T-cell reconstitution after alpha-beta-depleted transplantation in children. The library targeted TCRbeta and was prepared with unique molecular identifiers. TCRdb analysed the PCR reads with MiXCR anew, one entry per CDR3 protein. The repertoire holds some 600,000 distinct CDR3 sequences, with roughly 13% as singletons. The CDR3 is 18 residues long. Trimming at V came to 6 bases and at J to 9 bases, leaving 23 bases not matched to a gene. Germline CDR1 reads SNHLY; CDR2 reads FYNNEI. The genes are TRBV2 and TRBJ2-1, with 7 bases aligning to TRBD1. Sequencing was performed on PBMCs, mostly from graft donor cells, taken 360 days after TCRalphabeta/CD19-depleted stem cell transplant. The clonotype comes from a male patient younger than 18 who had a stem cell transplant for acute myeloid leukemia, so the T cells may come from the graft donor. Here the CDR3 reads CASRSRTGLTMISSEQFF. In DNA form, the CDR3 reads TGTGCCAGCAGGTCTCGGACAGGTTTAACTATGATATCCAGTGAGCAGTTCTTC.